This T cell receptor beta chain was identified in a study of cytomegalovirus exposure and HLA in healthy donors (dated by TCRdb to about 2017). Context from the whole study: In an earlier analysis of about 560 of the donors, 276 Gb of sequence data and roughly 100 million unique TCR beta sequences from about 179 million T cells were reported. An early release covering around 630 HLA-typed donors comprised around 300 gigabases of sequencing data and tens of millions of unique TCR sequences. Among the roughly 390 genotyped donors, 75% to 90% belonged to the genetic ancestry cluster associated with self-reported Caucasian donors. The aim of the study was to test whether cataloging public T cell receptors could identify signatures of past pathogen exposure. The T cell repertoires of around 670 subjects were profiled by immunosequencing and related to cytomegalovirus serostatus. Besides the first cohort of roughly 700 subjects, a separate validation cohort made up of 95 to 150 different subjects was used. High-throughput TCR immunosequencing, statistical association of individual TCRs with disease status, and machine learning were combined to predict cytomegalovirus infection status. A later analysis re-examined previously published TCR beta repertoires from about 700 donors and added high-resolution HLA genotyping to investigate patterns of TCR occurrence. Rather than using new phenotypic data, the later analysis identified candidate immune exposures from TCR beta sequences and from how often those sequences occurred across donors. An earlier analysis of fewer than 700 of the donors applied high-throughput TCR beta sequencing to assess whether each TCR beta V gene segment acted as functional or pseudogenic. Donor age, sex, ethnicity and CMV serostatus were compiled alongside the repertoire data. In a later genetic analysis, genome-wide SNP genotypes for about three fifths of the roughly 670 donors were used, and that subset was treated as a discovery cohort. All discovery cohort repertoires had been generated using a single sequencing platform. Class I and class II HLA loci were covered by the typing at four-digit resolution. Typing coverage differed by locus: A, B, C, DRB1 and DQB1 were typed in about 620-640 donors, DQA1 in 500 to 550, DPA1 in 606, and DPB1 in around 490. Roughly 5 DR-DQ haplotypes were handled as single units for association and clustering, since linkage in the cohort was strong. Among some 400 genotyped donors of the cohort, an average of about 240,000 unique TCR beta nucleotide sequences was sequenced per donor, of which about 19% were non-productive. Results and caveats for the whole study, not just this receptor: In an earlier analysis of several hundred of the donors, most TCR beta V segments were observed in productive rearrangements about 90% or about 30% of the time, broadly matching IMGT annotations. A further reported finding was that TCR beta sequences accurately predicted the HLA-A and HLA-B alleles for most subjects in the first cohort. Several of the top co-occurrence clusters appeared to be linked to parvovirus B19, influenza, CMV and Epstein-Barr virus, according to a later analysis. When HLA alleles, especially DR and DQ, strongly co-occurred, attributing TCR associations to individual alleles was difficult. At a false discovery rate of 0.05, a later analysis linked 16,951 TCR beta sequences to specific HLA alleles. The cohort was sequenced for TCR beta chains only, and without alpha or paired-chain data the features that could be detected were limited. Compared with the approximately 710-donor mean, donors in an Asian-associated ancestry cluster had fewer N-insertions in productive TCRs, according to a later genetic analysis. While some public TCRs were present in many individuals, most TCR sequences turned up only very rarely across donors. In vitro tests confirmed that a few of the cytomegalovirus-associated TCR beta chains recognize cytomegalovirus antigens. Because the 87-base-pair reads could not distinguish some IMGT-functional V segments, including TRBV6-2 and TRBV6-3, those segments were excluded. In a later analysis, TCR association rates were found to vary across HLA loci, with the most associated TCRs seen for DRB1 alleles and the fewest for HLA-C alleles. The classifier was reported to diagnose cytomegalovirus status with high specificity and sensitivity in both the original and validation cohorts. Most CMV-associated TCR beta chains appeared to be HLA-restricted in a later analysis, and the HLA associations seemed to be driven largely by CMV exposure. According to the authors, the approach could potentially be generalized to other disease states and immunological phenotypes. Presence/absence analyses assumed roughly uniform sequencing depth across donors, an assumption that may not hold. Linkage disequilibrium might explain the correlated functional status among segregating V segments, but an unknown experimental factor could not be ruled out. Some 15 rarely observed V segments, including chromosome 9 orphons, were excluded from the earlier analysis of just under 600 of the donors because counts were too low. In a later genetic analysis, a missense DCLRE1C variant was associated with V-gene and J-gene trimming of TCR beta chains, and the association was replicated in an independent cohort. A cluster of highly shared sequence variants was judged likely to be a technical artifact of the sequencing pipeline. Because some donors lacked HLA typing at each locus, the association tests relied only on the typed subset. The study gave a list of over 150 TCR beta chains associated with cytomegalovirus. Immune exposure information for the cohort was limited to CMV serostatus. In a later analysis, HLA-associated TCR beta chains showed more clonal expansion and lower generation probabilities than non-associated chains that were equally common.

A remark on this clone: Its antigen remains unidentified. The sample holds no much larger clone one base away, and base qualities are not on file.

The cohort comprised around 690 healthy bone marrow donors. Cohort members were all nominally healthy when sampled, although unrecorded immune exposures were likely present. The donor was CMV seronegative and belonged to the group of 350 to 400 seronegative cohort members. A peripheral blood sample was collected from each donor, and TCR beta sequencing was performed on peripheral blood mononuclear cells. The Qiagen DNeasy Blood Extraction Kit was used to extract genomic DNA from the blood cell samples. The library was produced with the immunoSEQ multiplex PCR assay. For the multiplex PCR, a mixture combining 60 forward primers for TCR Vbeta segments and 13 reverse primers for TCR Jbeta segments was used. The CDR3 region of rearranged TCR beta genes was amplified from genomic DNA with a multiplex PCR assay. The Illumina HiSeq System was used to sequence the amplified TCR beta libraries as 87-base-pair reads. The study's own analysis went as follows. A later analysis counted about 80 million unique TCR beta chains across the 500 to 850 repertoires, and 9.5 million to 11 million of these chains were shared by at least two donors. Raw reads were error-corrected and collapsed into unique sequences with a nearest-neighbor algorithm that merged closely related sequences to remove PCR and sequencing errors. To assign V, D and J gene segments, CDR3 sequences were aligned to IMGT reference sequences. For a sequence to be retained, a match of at least six nucleotides to both a V gene segment and a J gene segment was required. A rearrangement counted as productive if the CDR3 had no stop codons and remained in frame with V and J, and every other rearrangement counted as non-productive. CDR3 was defined by IMGT convention, running from the second conserved V-encoded cysteine to the conserved J-encoded phenylalanine. In an earlier analysis of more than 550 of the donors, sequences lacking an unambiguous match to a single V gene segment were excluded. In an earlier analysis of 587 of the donors, V segments were called functional above 56.7% productive rearrangements and were called segregating when the between-donor standard deviation exceeded 5%. To diagnose cytomegalovirus status from the catalog of TCR beta chain sequences, a statistical classification framework was built. In a later analysis, V and J genes were assigned by comparing TCR nucleotide sequences against IMGT/GENE-DB human TR gene sequences. The TCRdist pipeline was used in a later analysis to assign CDR3 sequences and most-parsimonious VDJ recombination scenarios. In a later analysis, each TCR beta chain was defined by its CDR3 amino acid sequence together with its V-gene family, and reads without a unique V-gene family were excluded. In a later analysis, 550 to 650 highly shared, low-generation-probability nucleotide sequences were removed to address suspected cross-contamination and a sequencing artifact. A later analysis calculated a clonal expansion index for each public chain from normalized within-repertoire ranks of inferred template counts. In a later analysis, generation probabilities were computed with a VDJ recombination model fitted to out-of-frame rearrangements, and the resulting probabilities were checked against IGoR. In a later analysis, TCR-TCR, TCR-HLA and TCR-CMV co-occurrence was scored with hypergeometric tests, and a repertoire-size bias correction was applied to TCR pairs. To estimate false discovery rates, a later analysis permuted the HLA or CMV assignments 20 times. In a later analysis, co-occurring TCRs were grouped using DBSCAN, and TCRdist sequence similarity was added for clustering within HLA-allele-positive subsets. For co-occurrence clustering, repertoires with fewer than 30,000 or more than 120,000 public chains were excluded, along with about five repertoires with anomalous nucleotide sharing. TCRdb took over this immuneACCESS table, retaining in-frame rearrangements with V and J assigned. Such tables are incomplete; in checked studies, under half of the missing clones stem from an unresolved V gene, and the remainder is unexplained. V and J calls and clone size are given by that table; D and trimming were obtained from the DNA. In this sample the table shows some 150,000 clones, over 70% of which occur a single time. Roughly 2% of the sample rests with the top ten.

The CDR3 spans 15 residues, from the cysteine through the phenylalanine. The only DNA kept is the CDR3, 45 bases in frame from the first base. CDR1 GTSNPN and CDR2 SVGIG are derived from the germline V gene (reference sequence). V is trimmed back by 2 bases and J by 0 bases, and the junction contains 3 bases that no gene match accounts for. The TCR was taken from a woman aged 40 to 50 in good health and CMV-seronegative. Sample: PBMCs. The chain couples TRBV30 to TRBJ1-4, with 7 bases aligning to TRBD1. The CDR3 reads as follows: CAWSTGEATNEKLFF. The nucleotide sequence reads TGTGCCTGGAGTACAGGGGAAGCAACTAATGAAAAACTGTTTTTT.